This T cell receptor beta chain is drawn from a study of cytomegalovirus exposure and HLA in healthy donors. At the level of the study: In an earlier analysis, 90 million to 130 million unique TCR beta sequences were found from some 200 million T cells.

Only one count was recorded for this clone. The CDR3 spans 13 residues. Per the germline V gene, CDR1 is MNHEY and CDR2 is SVGAGI. Trimming pared 8 bases from V and 8 bases from J, leaving 16 bases between. Primers: 60 Vbeta forward and 13 Jbeta reverse. Sequenced by immunoSEQ multiplex PCR; TCRdb stores in-frame clones only, minus some. The table records 45,000 to 60,000 clones, approximately 70% of them present only once. This TCR came from a man under 40 in good health and CMV-seronegative. The J gene is TRBJ1-3, the V gene TRBV6-5, with a weak D call TRBD1 (6 bases). The sample comprised PBMCs. The DNA for the CDR3 is TGTGCCAGCCGTCAGGGGTATCAGGACACCATATATTTT. Its translation: CASRQGYQDTIYF.